The sequence of this T cell receptor (beta chain) was determined in a study of blood T cell repertoires in COVID-19. Profiling relied on immunoSEQ multiplex PCR, and the TCRdb table lists in-frame clones only, not all of them. The table includes about 210,000 clones, approximately 80% detected once. CDR1 and CDR2 from the germline V gene are SGHKS and YYEKEE (reference sequence). The CDR3 spans 17 residues. V gave up 1 base and J gave up 3 bases; unmatched junction bases: 8. The chain has TRBV5-5 and TRBJ2-7; 12 bases are shared with TRBD2. The receptor was derived from a man aged 40-50 years who had recovered from COVID-19. Input material: PBMCs or T cells enriched from blood (not recorded which). CDR3 nucleotides: TGTGCCAGCAGCTTGAATCCCTCGACTAGCGGGAGCTACGAGCAGTACTTC. It codes for CASSLNPSTSGSYEQYF. The full variable domain, in which reference TRBV5-5 and TRBJ2-7 provide the parts outside the CDR3, is DAGVTQSPTHLIKTRGQQVTLRCSPISGHKSVSWYQQVLGQGPQFIFQYYEKEERGRGNFPDRFSARQFPNYSSELNVNALLLGDSALYLCASSLNPSTSGSYEQYFGPGTRLTVT.